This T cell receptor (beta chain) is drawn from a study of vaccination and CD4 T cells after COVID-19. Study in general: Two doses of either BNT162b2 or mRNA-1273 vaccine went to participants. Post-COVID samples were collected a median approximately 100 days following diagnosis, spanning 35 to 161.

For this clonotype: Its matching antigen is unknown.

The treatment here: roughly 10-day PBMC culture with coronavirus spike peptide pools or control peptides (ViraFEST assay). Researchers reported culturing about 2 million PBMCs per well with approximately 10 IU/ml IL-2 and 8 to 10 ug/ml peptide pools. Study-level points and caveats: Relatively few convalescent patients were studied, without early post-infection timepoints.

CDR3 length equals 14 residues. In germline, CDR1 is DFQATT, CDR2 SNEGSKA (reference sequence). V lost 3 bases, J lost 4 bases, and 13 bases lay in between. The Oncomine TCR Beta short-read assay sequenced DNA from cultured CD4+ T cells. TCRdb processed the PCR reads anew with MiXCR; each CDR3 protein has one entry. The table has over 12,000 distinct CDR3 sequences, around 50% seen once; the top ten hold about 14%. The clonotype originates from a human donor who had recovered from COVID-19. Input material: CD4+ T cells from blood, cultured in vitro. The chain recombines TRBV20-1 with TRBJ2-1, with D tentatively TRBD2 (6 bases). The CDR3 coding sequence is TGCAGTGCTAGCAGGGACTCGCTATACAATGAGCAGTTCTTC. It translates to CSASRDSLYNEQFF.